The 3 T cell receptor beta chains below come from one sample, sequenced in a study of graft-versus-host responses after intestinal transplantation. Clones were sequenced by immunoSEQ multiplex PCR, and TCRdb holds only the in-frame ones, with some missing. Among approximately 80,000 clones listed, roughly 91% were seen once. These receptors lack a known antigen. Here the sequenced sample was unstimulated CD4+ T cells sorted from spleen or lymph node cells, taken before intestinal transplant. The receptor set was obtained from a human donor who received an intestinal transplant.

The chain links TRBV28 to TRBJ1-2, with D unresolved. Trimming stripped 1 base from V and 2 bases from J, with 14 bases between. Per the germline V gene, CDR1 is MDHEN and CDR2 is SYDVKM. This CDR3 is built from 16 residues. CDR3 protein: CASSLFSLTKNYGYTF. CDR3 coding DNA: TGTGCCAGCAGTTTATTCTCCCTAACCAAAAACTATGGCTACACCTTC.

The J gene is TRBJ1-1, the V gene TRBV28; D unclear. V lost 1 base to trimming and J lost 3 bases, with 3 bases between them. The CDR3 has 12 amino acids. Germline assignment: CDR1 MDHEN and CDR2 SYDVKM. The CDR3 bases are TGTGCCAGCAGTTTATCGGACACTGAAGCTTTCTTT. Translated, it gives CASSLSDTEAFF.

About this clone itself: Germline and junction disagree at one end, which may indicate a read error. The gene calls are TRBV9 and TRBJ1-1, with 8 bases identical to TRBD1. In germline, CDR1 is SGDLS, CDR2 YYNGEE. The CDR3 length is 17 residues. The CDR3 DNA is TGTGCCAGCAGCGTAGACCCCTTGACAGGGGTGAAGACTGAAGCTTTCTTT. Protein: CASSVDPLTGVKTEAFF. The whole variable domain, remainder taken from reference TRBV9 and TRBJ1-1, is DSGVTQTPKHLITATGQRVTLRCSPRSGDLSVYWYQQSLDQGLQFLIQYYNGEERAKGNILERFSAQQFPDLHSELNLSSLELGDSALYFCASSVDPLTGVKTEAFFGQGTRLTVV.